This T cell receptor beta chain was recovered during a study of blood T cell repertoires in COVID-19. As for the study in general: PBMCs, B-cell-depleted T cells, or T cells provided the cDNA or gDNA that made up the material.

Per the authors' pipeline: Reference gene primer amplification yielded estimated nucleated cell counts. Repertoires were generated with immunoSEQ multiplex PCR, while TCRdb's copy carries only in-frame clones and drops some. The V and J calls and clone size were taken over from that table, and D and trimming were inferred from the DNA. This sample has about 200,000 clones, with approximately 81% found just once. V lost 3 bases and J lost 4; bases outside the gene matches: 17. The CDR3 consists of 19 residues. From germline, CDR1 is LNHDA and CDR2 SQIVND (reference sequence). The clonotype was recovered from a woman older than 75 with acute or convalescent COVID-19. Sequenced sample: peripheral blood. J is TRBJ2-3 and V is TRBV19; 9 positions match TRBD2. The CDR3 here is CASSILAPYLAGIPDTQYF. In DNA form, the CDR3 reads TGTGCCAGTAGTATCCTCGCACCTTACCTAGCGGGAATCCCAGATACGCAGTATTTT. Looking up the rest from reference TRBV19 and TRBJ2-3 gives the full variable domain: DGGITQSPKYLFRKEGQNVTLSCEQNLNHDAMYWYRQDPGQGLRLIYYSQIVNDFQKGDIAEGYSVSREKKESFPLTVTSAQKNPTAFYLCASSILAPYLAGIPDTQYFGPGTRLTVL.